Below, one TCR beta chain is given with its context. The V end lost 2 bases, the J end lost 1 base, and 3 bases lay between the germline ends. The CDR3 is 14 residues long. Germline-derived CDR1 and CDR2 are MNHEY and SVGEGT. Sequencing was performed with immunoSEQ multiplex PCR; in TCRdb, only in-frame clones are kept and a portion is missing. The data hold around 250,000 clones, with around nine tenths observed a single time. This specimen comes from a study of blood T cell repertoires in COVID-19. Study in general: The United States, Italy and Spain were the sources of the acute and convalescent COVID-19 samples.

The receptor was derived from a woman in her 40s who had recovered from COVID-19. This sequence joins TRBV6-2 or TRBV6-3 and TRBJ1-6, with D unclear. Sequencing was carried out using peripheral blood. The CDR3 DNA sequence: TGTGCCAGCAGTTACGAGTCCTATAATTCACCCCTCCACTTT. It codes for CASSYESYNSPLHF.